Described below is a single T cell receptor beta chain sequence and its context. This clonotype was counted at least ten times. Its antigen is currently not known. No per-base quality is available; no much larger clone lies one base away. The donors were about 40 Caucasian individuals from Russia, aged roughly 6 to 100 years, who were systemically healthy. Each donor gave 8 to 10 milliliters of peripheral blood, drawn into EDTA-treated Vacutainer tubes. Ficoll-Paque density-gradient centrifugation was used to isolate PBMCs, with at least 6.5 million per sample. Trizol reagent was used to extract total RNA from the PBMCs, yielding at least 5.5 micrograms per sample. The percentages of naive CD45RAhigh/CD27high T cells were determined by flow cytometry on a PBMC aliquot from every donor. The data are from a study of blood T cells in healthy people across ages (dated by TCRdb to about 2015). As for the study more broadly: In model experiments, roughly one uniquely barcoded TCR beta cDNA molecule per two T cells was captured by template switching. To track age-related changes in TCR beta repertoire diversity, the study relied on deep sequencing normalized with unique cDNA molecular identifiers. The donors were divided into four age groups: young (average about 15 years), middle-aged (about 41), aged (about 62) and long-lived (about 84). To avoid experimental bias, donors of different ages were distributed randomly across sequencing lanes. Using the same blood draw, the study looked at two additional independent replicas of 1 million unique cDNA reads for two donors, one aged 18 to 29 and the other aged 80 or older. Study-wide findings and limitations: Estimates of total diversity based on one million sequenced T cells were regarded as lower bounds and as underestimates. The CMV infection status of donors was not known, potentially confounding age-related changes in expanded clonotypes. The percentage of naive T cells measured by flow cytometry correlated strongly with observed TCR beta diversity. Bulk unsorted PBMC profiling prevented conclusive comparison of naive and antigen-experienced compartments. Observed TCR beta diversity per million T cells fell roughly linearly with age, and a significant reduction was already apparent by age about 43. The long-lived group showed more naive CD4+ T cells, fewer expanded clones and increased TCR diversity than the aged group, suggesting age selection.

The receptor library was made with 5' RACE. The sequencing machine was an Illumina HiSeq 2500. A second PCR of about 6 to 12 cycles was performed with a sample-barcoded 5' primer and a J-beta primer mix. A template-switch 5' adaptor carrying 12 random nucleotides introduced a unique molecular identifier onto each TCR beta cDNA molecule. Each sample yielded at least 2.5 million CDR3-containing paired-end reads. The Mint cDNA synthesis kit, primed by a TRBC-specific oligonucleotide, was used to synthesize first-strand cDNA from all RNA. After uracil-DNA glycosylase treatment, a first 18-cycle PCR used universal primers M1SS and BC2_uni_R on all cDNA. The paper's data handling went like this. Normalization of each sample was performed by random selection of 1 million high-quality reads, each carrying a distinct molecular identifier. Instead of being binned into consensus sequences, reads with shared molecular identifiers were discarded. MiTCR, with a Q25 quality threshold and the strictest error-elimination algorithm, was used for CDR3 identification, clonotype clustering and error correction. A nonparametric unseen species model with Euler transformation was used to estimate lower-bound total TCR beta diversity. TCRdb handled the public reads itself, with Q25 trimming in fastp and clone calling in MiXCR, and kept productive beta chains. When rows share a CDR3 protein, they turn into one entry using the most common DNA and genes. V and J calls and clone size were set by TCRdb, not the authors. The sample records some 900,000 distinct CDR3 sequences, less than 35% of which are singletons. The biggest ten clones account for 17% of the sample.

V lost 5 bases and J lost 5 bases; the stretch between them is 8 bases long. The CDR3 starts with the cysteine, ends with the phenylalanine, and has 12 residues. The sequence is cut down to CDR3 DNA, 36 bases in frame from base 1. CDR1 and CDR2 (KGHDR, SFDVKD) derive from the germline V gene. The sequence is built from TRBV24-1 and TRBJ2-5; confidence is insufficient to name the D gene. The TCR comes from a woman aged 80 or over in good health. Sample: blood. The CDR3 sequence is CATSGSQETQYF. The DNA reads TGTGCCACCAGTGGCTCCCAGGAGACCCAGTACTTC.